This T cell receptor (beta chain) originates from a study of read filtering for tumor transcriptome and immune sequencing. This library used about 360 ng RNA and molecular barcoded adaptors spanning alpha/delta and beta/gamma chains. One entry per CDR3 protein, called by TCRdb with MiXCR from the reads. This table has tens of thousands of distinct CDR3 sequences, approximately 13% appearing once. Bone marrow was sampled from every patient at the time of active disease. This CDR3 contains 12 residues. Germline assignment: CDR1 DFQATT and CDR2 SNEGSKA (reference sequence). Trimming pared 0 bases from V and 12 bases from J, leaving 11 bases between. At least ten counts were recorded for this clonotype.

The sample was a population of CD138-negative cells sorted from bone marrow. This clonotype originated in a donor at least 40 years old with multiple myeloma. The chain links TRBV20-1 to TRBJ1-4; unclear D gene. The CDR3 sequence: CSARDPAHQLFF. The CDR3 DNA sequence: TGCAGTGCTAGAGATCCAGCCCACCAACTGTTTTTT.